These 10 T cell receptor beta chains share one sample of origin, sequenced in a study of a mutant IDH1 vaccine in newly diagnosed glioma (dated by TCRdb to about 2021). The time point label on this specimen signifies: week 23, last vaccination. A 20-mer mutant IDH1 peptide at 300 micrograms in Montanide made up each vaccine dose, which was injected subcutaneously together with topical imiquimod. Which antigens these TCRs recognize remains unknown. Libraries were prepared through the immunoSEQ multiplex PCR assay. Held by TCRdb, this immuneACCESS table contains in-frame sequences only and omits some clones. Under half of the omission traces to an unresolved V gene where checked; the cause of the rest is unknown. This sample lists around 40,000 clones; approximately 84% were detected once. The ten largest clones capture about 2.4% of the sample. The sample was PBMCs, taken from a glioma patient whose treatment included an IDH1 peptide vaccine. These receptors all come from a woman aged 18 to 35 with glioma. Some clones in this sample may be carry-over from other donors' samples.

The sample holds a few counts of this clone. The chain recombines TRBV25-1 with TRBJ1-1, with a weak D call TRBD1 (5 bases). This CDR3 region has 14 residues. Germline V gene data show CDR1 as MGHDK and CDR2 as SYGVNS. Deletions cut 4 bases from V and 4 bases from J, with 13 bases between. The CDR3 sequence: CASSGVGVATEAFF. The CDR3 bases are TGTGCCAGCAGTGGTGTAGGGGTGGCCACTGAAGCTTTCTTT. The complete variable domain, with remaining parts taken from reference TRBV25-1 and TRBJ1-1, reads EADIYQTPRYLVIGTGKKITLECSQTMGHDKMYWYQQDPGMELHLIHYSYGVNSTEKGDLSSESTVSRIRTEHFPLTLESARPSHTSQYLCASSGVGVATEAFFGQGTRLTVV.

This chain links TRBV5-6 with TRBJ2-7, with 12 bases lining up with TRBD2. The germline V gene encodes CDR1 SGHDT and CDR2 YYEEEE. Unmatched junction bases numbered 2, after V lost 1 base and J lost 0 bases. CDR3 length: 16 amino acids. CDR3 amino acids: CASSLPTSGSSYEQYF. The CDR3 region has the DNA TGTGCCAGCAGCTTGCCGACTAGCGGGAGCTCCTACGAGCAGTACTTC.

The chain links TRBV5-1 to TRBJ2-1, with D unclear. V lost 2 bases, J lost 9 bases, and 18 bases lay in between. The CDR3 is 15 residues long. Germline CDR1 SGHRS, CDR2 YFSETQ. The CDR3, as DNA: TGCGCCAGCAGCTTAGTAGCAACACGAATGGGTGAGCAGTTCTTC. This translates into CASSLVATRMGEQFF.

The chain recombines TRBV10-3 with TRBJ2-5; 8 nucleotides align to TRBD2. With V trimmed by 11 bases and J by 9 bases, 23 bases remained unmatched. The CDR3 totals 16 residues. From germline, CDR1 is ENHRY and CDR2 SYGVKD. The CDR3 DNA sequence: TGTGCCGTGTCTCTGGGGCTAGCGGGCGAAAAGGGGTCCCAGTACTTC. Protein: CAVSLGLAGEKGSQYF.

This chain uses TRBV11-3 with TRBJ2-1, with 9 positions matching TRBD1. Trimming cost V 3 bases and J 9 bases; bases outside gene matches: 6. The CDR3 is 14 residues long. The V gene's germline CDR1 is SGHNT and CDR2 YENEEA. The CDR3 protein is CASSFGTGNTEQFF. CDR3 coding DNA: TGTGCCAGCAGCTTCGGGACAGGGAATACTGAGCAGTTCTTC.

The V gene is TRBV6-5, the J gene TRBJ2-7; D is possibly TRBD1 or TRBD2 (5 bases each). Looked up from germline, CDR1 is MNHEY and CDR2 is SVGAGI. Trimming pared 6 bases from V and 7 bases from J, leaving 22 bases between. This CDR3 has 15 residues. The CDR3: CASSRSPGKEGEQYF. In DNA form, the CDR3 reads TGTGCCAGCAGCCGGTCCCCTGGAAAAGAGGGGGAGCAGTACTTC.

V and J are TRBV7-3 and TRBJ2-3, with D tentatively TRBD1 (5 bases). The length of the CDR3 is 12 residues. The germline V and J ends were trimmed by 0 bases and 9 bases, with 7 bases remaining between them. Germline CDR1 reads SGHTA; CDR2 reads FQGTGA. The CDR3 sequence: CASSLTPGTQYF. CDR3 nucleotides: TGTGCCAGCAGCTTAACGCCAGGGACGCAGTATTTT.

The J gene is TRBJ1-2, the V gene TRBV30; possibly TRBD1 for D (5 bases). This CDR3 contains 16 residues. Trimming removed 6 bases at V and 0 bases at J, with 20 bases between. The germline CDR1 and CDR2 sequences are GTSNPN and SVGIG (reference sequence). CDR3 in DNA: TGTGCCTGTCCCCTCCCCGGGACCGTAACTAACTATGGCTACACCTTC. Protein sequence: CACPLPGTVTNYGYTF. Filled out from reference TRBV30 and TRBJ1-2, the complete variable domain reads SQTIHQWPATLVQPVGSPLSLECTVEGTSNPNLYWYRQAAGRGLQLLFYSVGIGQISSEVPQNLSASRPQDRQFILSSKKLLLSDSGFYLCACPLPGTVTNYGYTFGSGTRLTVV.

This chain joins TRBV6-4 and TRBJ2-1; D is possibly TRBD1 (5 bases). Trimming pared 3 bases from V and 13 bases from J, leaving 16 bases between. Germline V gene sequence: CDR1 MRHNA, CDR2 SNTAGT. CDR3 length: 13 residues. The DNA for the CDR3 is TGTGCCAGCAGTGAGGAAGTAACAGGCTCCCAGTTCTTC. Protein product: CASSEEVTGSQFF.

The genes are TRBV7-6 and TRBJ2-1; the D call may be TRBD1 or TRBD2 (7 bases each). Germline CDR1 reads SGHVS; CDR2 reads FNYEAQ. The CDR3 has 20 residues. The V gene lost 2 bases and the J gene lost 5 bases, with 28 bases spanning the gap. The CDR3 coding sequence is TGTGCCAGCAGCTTACCCCAAAGGGGAGGGGAGGGGGCAAGGGACAATGAGCAGTTCTTC. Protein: CASSLPQRGGEGARDNEQFF.